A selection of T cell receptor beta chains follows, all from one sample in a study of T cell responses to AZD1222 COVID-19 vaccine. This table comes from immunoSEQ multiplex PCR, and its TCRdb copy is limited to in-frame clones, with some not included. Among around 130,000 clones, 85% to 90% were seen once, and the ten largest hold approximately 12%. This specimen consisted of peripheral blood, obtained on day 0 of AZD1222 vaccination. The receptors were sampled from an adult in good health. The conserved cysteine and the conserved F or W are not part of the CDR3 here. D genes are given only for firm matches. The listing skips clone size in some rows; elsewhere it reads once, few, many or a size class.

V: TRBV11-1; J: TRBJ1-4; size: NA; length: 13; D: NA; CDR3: ASSIGEARGEKLF
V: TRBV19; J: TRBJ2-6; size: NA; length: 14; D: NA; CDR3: ASSSALGAGANVLT
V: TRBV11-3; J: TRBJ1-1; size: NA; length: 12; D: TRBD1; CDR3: ASSRQGMNTEAF
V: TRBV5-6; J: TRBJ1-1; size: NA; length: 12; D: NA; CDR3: ASSQIQGGTEAF
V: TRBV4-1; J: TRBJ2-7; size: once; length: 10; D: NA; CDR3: ASSQDTREQY
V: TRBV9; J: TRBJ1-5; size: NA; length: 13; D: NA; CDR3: ASSVGADSNQPQH
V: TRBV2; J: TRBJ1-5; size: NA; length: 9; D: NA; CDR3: ASGVRQPQH
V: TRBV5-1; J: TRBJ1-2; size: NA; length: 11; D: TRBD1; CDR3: ASSRQGVEGYT
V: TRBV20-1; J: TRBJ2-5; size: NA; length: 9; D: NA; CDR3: SVQGGETQY
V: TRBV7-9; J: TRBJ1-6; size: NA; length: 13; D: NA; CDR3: ASSLGSSYNSPLH
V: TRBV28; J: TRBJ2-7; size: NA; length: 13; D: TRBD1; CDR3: ASRPGGDRGGEQY
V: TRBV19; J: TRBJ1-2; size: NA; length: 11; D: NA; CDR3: ASSSQGNYGYT
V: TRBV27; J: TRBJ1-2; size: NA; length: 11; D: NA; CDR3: ASSFNTGYGYT
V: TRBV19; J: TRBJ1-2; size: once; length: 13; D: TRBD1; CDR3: ASNPSGTGLYGYT
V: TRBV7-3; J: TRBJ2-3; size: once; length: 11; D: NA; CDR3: ASSPTTPDTQY
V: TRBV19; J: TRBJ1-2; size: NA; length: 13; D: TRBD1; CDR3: ASSLQGASNYGYT
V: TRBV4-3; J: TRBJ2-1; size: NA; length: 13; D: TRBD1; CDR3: ASSQANRGYNEQF
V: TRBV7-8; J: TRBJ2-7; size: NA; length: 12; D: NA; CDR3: ASSLRGQGYEQY
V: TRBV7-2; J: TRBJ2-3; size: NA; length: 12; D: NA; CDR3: ASSTRGFTDTQY
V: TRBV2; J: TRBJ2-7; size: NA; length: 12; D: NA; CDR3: ASADRRESYEQY
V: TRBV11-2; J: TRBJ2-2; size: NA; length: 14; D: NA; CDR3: ASSLDRIGNTGELF
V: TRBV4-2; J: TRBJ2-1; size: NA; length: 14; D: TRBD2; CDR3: ASSHLAGGSYNEQF
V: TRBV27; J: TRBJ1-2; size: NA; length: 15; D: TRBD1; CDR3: ASSRNIGTGVNYGYT
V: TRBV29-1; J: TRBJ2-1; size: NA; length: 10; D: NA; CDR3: SGARLDNEQF
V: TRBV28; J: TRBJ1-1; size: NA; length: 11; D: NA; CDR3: ASSSGQNTEAF
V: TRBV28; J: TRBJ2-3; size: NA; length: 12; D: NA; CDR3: ASSSDSPGDTQY
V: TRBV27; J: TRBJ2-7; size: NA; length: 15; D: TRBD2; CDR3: ASSVQASGRRSYEQY
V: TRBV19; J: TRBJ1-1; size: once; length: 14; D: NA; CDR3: ASSNIGGGFDTEAF
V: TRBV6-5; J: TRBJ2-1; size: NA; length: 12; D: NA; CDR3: ASSYNYRNNEQF
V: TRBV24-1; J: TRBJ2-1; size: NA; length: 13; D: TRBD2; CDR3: ATSDPGGSYNEQF
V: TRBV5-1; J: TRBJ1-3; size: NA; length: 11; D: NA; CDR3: ASSWESGNTIY
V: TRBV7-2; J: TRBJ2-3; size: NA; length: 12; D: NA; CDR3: ASQLSSGTDTQY
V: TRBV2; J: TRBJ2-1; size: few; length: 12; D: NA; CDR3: ASTAQQVYNEQF
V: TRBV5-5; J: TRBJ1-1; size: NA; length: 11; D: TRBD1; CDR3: ASSTDRDTEAF
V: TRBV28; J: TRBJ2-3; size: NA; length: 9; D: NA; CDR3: ASSPEDTQY
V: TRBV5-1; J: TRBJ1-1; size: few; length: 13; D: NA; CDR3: ASSLRSNSGTEAF
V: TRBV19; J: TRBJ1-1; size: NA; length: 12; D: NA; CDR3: ASSMGVGNTEAF
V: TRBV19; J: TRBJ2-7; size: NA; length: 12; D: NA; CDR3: ASSIQEGYREQY
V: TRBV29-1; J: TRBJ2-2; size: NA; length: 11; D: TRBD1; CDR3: SVRTGVGGELF
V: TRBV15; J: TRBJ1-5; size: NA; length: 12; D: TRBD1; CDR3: ATSGTGENQPQH
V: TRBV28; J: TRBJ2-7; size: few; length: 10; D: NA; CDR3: ASSPASYEQY
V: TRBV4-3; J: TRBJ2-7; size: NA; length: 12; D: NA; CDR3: ASSQDLATYEQY
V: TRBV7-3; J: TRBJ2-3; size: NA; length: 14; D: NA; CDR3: ASSLSPASSTDTQY
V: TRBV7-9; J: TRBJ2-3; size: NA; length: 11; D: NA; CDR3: ASSRGATDTQY
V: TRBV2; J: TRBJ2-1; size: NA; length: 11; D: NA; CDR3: ASSEDSYNEQF
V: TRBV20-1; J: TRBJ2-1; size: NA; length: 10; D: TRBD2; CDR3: SASRLAGEQF
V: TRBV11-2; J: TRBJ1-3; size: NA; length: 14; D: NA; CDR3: ASSPASARDGNTIY
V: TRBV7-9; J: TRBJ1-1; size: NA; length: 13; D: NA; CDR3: ASSESRVEVTEAF
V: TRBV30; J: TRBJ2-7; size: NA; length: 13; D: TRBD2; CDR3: AWSVQLAGGNEQY